This T cell receptor (beta chain) came from a study of shared T cell receptors in the human thymus. Clones were read by immunoSEQ multiplex PCR, and TCRdb kept only the in-frame ones, dropping some. The sample carries about 660,000 clones, around nine tenths recorded once. Germline V gene lookup returns CDR1 MDHEN and CDR2 SYDVKM. The CDR3 has 17 residues. V lost 11 bases, J lost 4 bases, and 19 bases stayed unmatched. The sample was also linked to a second study, of human thymus T cells. That work adds: It was healthy Finnish infants having corrective surgery for congenital heart defects who were the donors. Resections obtained during corrective heart surgery supplied the thymus tissue. Seemingly biased V and J gene usage marked thymic and blood repertoires. Thymic TCR repertoires of unrelated people reportedly overlapped highly.

The source is a boy younger than two with a congenital heart defect. The chain has TRBV28 and TRBJ2-7, with 11 bases aligning to TRBD2. Sequencing was carried out using thymocytes. In nucleotides, the CDR3 is TGTGCCCCACTACCCTTAGCGGGAGGGCCATCGCGATACGAGCAGTACTTC. Translation: CAPLPLAGGPSRYEQYF.